The 28 T cell receptor beta chains listed next were all sequenced from one sample in a study of metastatic and nonmetastatic thyroid tumors. No treatment had been given to any patient before thyroid surgery. TCRdb re-analyzed the PCR reads through MiXCR. The top ten hold around 4.4% of the sample, which has some 25,000 clones, roughly 18% seen once. Sequencing input: blood. The receptors were gathered from a male donor with papillary thyroid cancer or a benign thyroid nodule (not recorded which). Some clones in this sample may be carry-over from other donors' samples.

Comment on this clone: One end of the junction is discordant with germline, which a read error may explain. This chain links TRBV6-2 or TRBV6-3 with TRBJ1-2, with D hard to call. The CDR3 contains 15 residues. CDR1 is MNHEY and CDR2 is SVGEGT in the germline V gene. Here the CDR3 DNA reads TGTGACAGCATCAATGCTCGACCAGGAAGGAGGGGCTACACCTTC. It yields the protein CDSINARPGRRGYTF.

This clone was recorded many times. The genes are TRBV7-2 and TRBJ2-7; 8 bases match TRBD1. The CDR3 is 14 residues long. From germline, CDR1 is SGHTA and CDR2 FQGNSA. The ends lost 3 bases at V and 7 bases at J; junction bases unmatched: 8. The CDR3 here is CASSLGQVFGEQYF. CDR3 bases: TGTGCCAGCAGCTTGGGACAGGTCTTTGGGGAGCAGTACTTC. Filled out from reference TRBV7-2 and TRBJ2-7, the complete variable domain reads GAGVSQSPSNKVTEKGKDVELRCDPISGHTALYWYRQSLGQGLEFLIYFQGNSAPDKSGLPSDRFSAERTGGSVSTLTIQRTQQEDSAVYLCASSLGQVFGEQYFGPGTRLTVT.

The gene calls are TRBV6-1 and TRBJ2-7; 7 bases are shared with TRBD2. The CDR3 spans 14 residues. The germline V gene encodes CDR1 MNHNS and CDR2 SASEGT. Germline trimming cut 1 base from V and 7 bases from J; bases unmatched to any gene: 7. The CDR3 spells CASSEEAGPSEQYF. CDR3 nucleotide sequence: TGTGCCAGCAGTGAAGAAGCGGGGCCTTCTGAGCAGTACTTC.

As to this clone: The junction departs from germline at one end; a sequencing error may be responsible. The V gene is TRBV7-9, the J gene TRBJ2-2, with D perhaps matching TRBD2 (5 bases). The CDR3 is 15 amino acids. Germline CDR1 reads SEHNR; CDR2 reads FQNEAQ (reference sequence). CDR3 amino acids: CASSPWSPKPGELLF. CDR3 coding DNA: TGTGCCAGCAGCCCCTGGAGCCCGAAGCCCGGGGAGCTGCTTTTT.

The chain carries TRBV9 and TRBJ2-7; 7 bases fit TRBD2. This CDR3 has 15 amino acids. V was pared by 2 bases and J by 12 bases, with 17 bases of the junction left unmatched. Germline CDR1 reads SGDLS; CDR2 reads YYNGEE. The CDR3: CASSVSGGIAYEWYF. The CDR3, as DNA: TGTGCCAGCAGCGTGTCGGGGGGAATCGCCTACGAGTGGTACTTC.

This chain links TRBV7-8 with TRBJ2-3, with TRBD2 matching over 7 bases. V shed 5 bases and J 6 bases; nucleotides not matched to a gene: 8. From germline, CDR1 is SGHVS and CDR2 FQNEAQ. The CDR3 has 14 residues. The CDR3 DNA sequence: TGTGCCAGCAGCCCTCGGACTAGGCCCGATACGCAGTATTTT. It encodes CASSPRTRPDTQYF. Complete variable domain (other parts from reference TRBV7-8 and TRBJ2-3): GAGVSQSPRYKVAKRGQDVALRCDPISGHVSLFWYQQALGQGPEFLTYFQNEAQLDKSGLPSDRFFAERPEGSVSTLKIQRTQQEDSAVYLCASSPRTRPDTQYFGPGTRLTVL.

This clone was detected a few times. The CDR3 nucleotides read TGTGCCAGCAGCTTGGGCAGCTCTTATGGCTACACCTTC. Translated, it gives CASSLGSSYGYTF. This sequence joins TRBV5-6 and TRBJ1-2; D is unclear. CDR1 is SGHDT and CDR2 is YYEEEE in the germline V gene. The V end lost 0 bases, the J end lost 5 bases, and 8 bases lay between the germline ends. The CDR3 extends over 13 amino acids.

The chain uses TRBV28 and TRBJ2-7; D might be TRBD1 (5 bases). This CDR3 has 15 amino acids. Trimming removed 7 bases at V and 0 bases at J, with 16 bases between. Germline V gene sequence: CDR1 MDHEN, CDR2 SYDVKM. CDR3 sequence: CASTDPGLSSYEQYF. The DNA for the CDR3 is TGTGCCAGCACCGACCCAGGGTTAAGCTCCTACGAGCAGTACTTC.

Judged by abundance, this clone is medium-sized. This chain uses TRBV6-1 with TRBJ2-7; 8 positions match TRBD2. The CDR3 is made up of 16 amino acids. The V segment lost 7 bases and the J segment 1 base; nucleotides outside the gene matches: 12. Germline V lookup: CDR1 MNHNS, CDR2 SASEGT. In DNA form, the CDR3 reads TGTGCCAGCACCTCTCGGGGGGGGAGTTTGTCCTACGAGCAGTACTTC. Encoded protein: CASTSRGGSLSYEQYF.

This clone was recorded many times. This chain uses TRBV28 with TRBJ2-1; TRBD2 matches at 9 bases. The V and J ends lost 5 bases and 12 bases, in that order; junction bases with no gene match: 8. CDR1 and CDR2 (germline): MDHEN, SYDVKM. The CDR3 covers 13 residues. CDR3 region: CASSRLAGELQFF. In DNA form, the CDR3 reads TGTGCCAGCAGTAGGTTAGCGGGAGAGTTGCAGTTCTTC.

The V and J genes are TRBV6-7 and TRBJ2-6; D is uncertain. TRBV6-7 is classed as an ORF, of uncertain function. V was cut by 6 bases and J by 4 bases, with 19 bases left in between. This CDR3 is built from 17 residues. The CDR3 DNA reads as TGTGCCAGCAGCCGTAGGCCCCTGAAATCCGGGGCCAACGTCCTGACTTTC. Encoded protein: CASSRRPLKSGANVLTF.

This clone is medium-sized by share. V and J are TRBV10-3 and TRBJ2-3, with 10 bases identical to TRBD2. The length of the CDR3 is 17 residues. Germline V gene data show CDR1 as ENHRY and CDR2 as SYGVKD. After removal of 2 bases from V and 4 bases from J, the junction contained 9 bases not matched to a gene. The CDR3 coding sequence is TGTGCCATCAGTGAGAGGGGGCTAGCGGGAGCTCCAGATACGCAGTATTTT. Translated: CAISERGLAGAPDTQYF.

Points on this clone: Compared with germline, one end of the junction differs, possibly owing to a read error. In the same sample, other DNA sequences code for this CDR3. The rearrangement links TRBV5-1 to TRBJ1-1, with D perhaps matching TRBD1 (5 bases). This CDR3 has 13 residues. Germline-derived CDR1 and CDR2 are SGHRS and YFSETQ. CDR3 DNA: TGTGCCAGCAGCTCGGACACTGACACTGAAGCTTTCTTT. Translation: CASSSDTDTEAFF.

The chain recombines TRBV10-2 with TRBJ2-7, with 14 bases that match TRBD2. V lost 5 bases, J lost 7 bases, and 7 bases stayed unmatched. The germline gives CDR1 WSHSY, CDR2 SAAADI. The CDR3 contains 15 residues. For the CDR3, the DNA is TGCGCCAGCAGTAAGGGACTAGCGGGAGTGGTTGAGCAGTACTTC. This translates into CASSKGLAGVVEQYF.

The CDR3 region has the DNA TGTGCCAGCAGTCTGTGGGACTACGAGCAGTACTTC. Translation: CASSLWDYEQYF. The chain links TRBV7-2 to TRBJ2-7; D is undetermined. The CDR3 sequence is 12 residues long. V shed 6 bases and J shed 3 bases, with 9 bases lying between them. Germline assignment: CDR1 SGHTA and CDR2 FQGNSA.

There are many counts of this clone. The chain joins TRBV5-1 to TRBJ1-1; 7 nucleotides line up with TRBD1. V gave up 4 bases and J gave up 8 bases; unmatched junction bases: 8. Germline V gene lookup returns CDR1 SGHRS and CDR2 YFSETQ. The CDR3 runs to 13 residues. The DNA of the CDR3 is TGCGCCAGCAGCCCAAAGACAGGGACGGAAGCTTTCTTT. Protein sequence: CASSPKTGTEAFF.

The rearrangement links TRBV4-2 to TRBJ2-7; 8 nucleotides align to TRBD2. This CDR3 has 15 amino acids. Trimming at V came to 0 bases and at J to 4 bases, leaving 5 bases not matched to a gene. CDR1 LGHNA and CDR2 YNFKEQ come from the germline V gene. The chain's CDR3 is CASSQEAGEAYEQYF. The DNA for the CDR3 is TGTGCCAGCAGCCAAGAAGCGGGAGAGGCGTACGAGCAGTACTTC.

This clone was recorded at least ten times. The chain links TRBV29-1 to TRBJ1-2; D unclear. The germline gives CDR1 SQVTM, CDR2 ANQGSEA. This CDR3 has 12 amino acids. The germline V and J ends were trimmed by 4 bases and 5 bases, with 11 bases remaining between them. CDR3 in amino acids: CSVGVSAYGYTF. The CDR3 nucleotides are TGCAGCGTTGGGGTATCGGCATATGGCTACACCTTC.

In this sample, this clone turned up many times. The chain recombines TRBV30 with TRBJ1-6; 8 bases align to TRBD1. The ends lost 5 bases at V and 8 bases at J; junction bases unmatched: 11. This CDR3 has 15 residues. CDR1 is GTSNPN, CDR2 SVGIG, per germline (reference sequence). In DNA form, the CDR3 reads TGTGCCTGGGCAATGCAACAGGGGGTTTATTCACCCCTCCACTTT. Translated: CAWAMQQGVYSPLHF.

In this sample, this clone turned up many times. This chain uses TRBV7-9 with TRBJ2-3; 7 nucleotides agree with TRBD2. Germline CDR1 reads SEHNR; CDR2 reads FQNEAQ (reference sequence). The CDR3 is made up of 14 amino acids. V was clipped by 5 bases and J by 1 base; unmatched bases: 3. The CDR3 nucleotides read TGTGCCAGCAGCCTCACTAGCGGCACAGATACGCAGTATTTT. It is translated as CASSLTSGTDTQYF.

This clone was found a few times. The chain joins TRBV10-2 to TRBJ1-6; D call uncertain. This CDR3 region has 13 residues. Trimming took off 6 bases at V and 6 bases at J, with 9 bases between the two ends. Germline V lookup: CDR1 WSHSY, CDR2 SAAADI. The CDR3 protein is CASRFQSNSPLHF. CDR3 bases: TGCGCCAGCAGGTTCCAGAGTAATTCACCCCTCCACTTT.

Here the CDR3 reads CASSQTGNHQPQHF. Written as DNA, the CDR3 is TGTGCCAGCTCGCAGACAGGGAATCATCAGCCCCAGCATTTT. This chain links TRBV18 with TRBJ1-5; TRBD1 agrees at 7 bases. Germline CDR1 and CDR2: KGHSH and LQKENI. The CDR3 runs 14 residues. The V segment lost 6 bases and the J segment 5 bases; nucleotides outside the gene matches: 7.

This clone was found many times. The chain recombines TRBV30 with TRBJ2-5; D tentatively fits TRBD1 or TRBD2 (5 bases each). The CDR3 is 13 amino acids. V lost 0 bases to trimming and J lost 4 bases, with 9 bases between them. Germline values: CDR1 GTSNPN, CDR2 SVGIG (reference sequence). This CDR3 is CAWSVPGRETQYF. The CDR3 nucleotides are TGTGCCTGGAGTGTACCGGGACGAGAGACCCAGTACTTC. The full variable domain, with the rest looked up from reference TRBV30 and TRBJ2-5, is SQTIHQWPATLVQPVGSPLSLECTVEGTSNPNLYWYRQAAGRGLQLLFYSVGIGQISSEVPQNLSASRPQDRQFILSSKKLLLSDSGFYLCAWSVPGRETQYFGPGTRLLVL.

This clone is medium-sized by share. The V call is TRBV12-3 or TRBV12-4, the J call TRBJ1-4, with unresolved D. This CDR3 has 13 amino acids. The V end lost 8 bases, the J end lost 5 bases, and 12 bases lay between the germline ends. CDR3 residues: CASRRDQNEKLFF. The CDR3 region has the DNA TGTGCCAGCCGGCGGGATCAAAATGAAAAACTGTTTTTT.

This clone is categorized as medium-sized. The chain employs TRBV28 and TRBJ1-2, with 7 bases matching TRBD1. V shed 3 bases, J shed 2 bases, and the junction held 6 bases outside the gene matches. The CDR3 consists of 15 residues. Germline CDR1 and CDR2: MDHEN and SYDVKM. The CDR3 loop reads CASSFSSGQNYGYTF. For the CDR3, the DNA is TGTGCCAGCAGTTTCTCTTCGGGACAGAACTATGGCTACACCTTC.

This clone was seen many times. The chain employs TRBV5-6 and TRBJ2-7; TRBD2 is a possible D gene (6 bases). The CDR3 sequence is 14 residues long. Germline CDR1 is SGHDT and CDR2 is YYEEEE. Trimming removed 0 bases from V and 2 bases from J, with 9 bases in between. CDR3 nucleotides: TGTGCCAGCAGCTTGGACGGGGGTGCCTACGAGCAGTACTTC. It is translated as CASSLDGGAYEQYF.

This clone was observed at least ten times. This chain connects TRBV3-1 to TRBJ1-2; tentative D call: TRBD1 (5 bases). Trimming cost V 3 bases and J 8 bases, with 13 bases left between them. CDR3 length: 13 amino acids. The germline gives CDR1 LGHDT, CDR2 YNNKEL (reference sequence). The CDR3 is CASSQGGVIGYTF. Written as DNA, the CDR3 is TGTGCCAGCAGCCAGGGAGGGGTGATAGGCTACACCTTC. Full variable domain (outside the CDR3, taken from reference TRBV3-1 and TRBJ1-2): DTAVSQTPKYLVTQMGNDKSIKCEQNLGHDTMYWYKQDSKKFLKIMFSYNNKELIINETVPNRFSPKSPDKAHLNLHINSLELGDSAVYFCASSQGGVIGYTFGSGTRLTVV.

This clone showed up just a few times. This chain connects TRBV12-3 or TRBV12-4 to TRBJ2-7; D may be TRBD2 (6 bases). The CDR3 totals 15 residues. V was cut by 8 bases and J by 0 bases, with 17 bases left in between. The CDR3 here is CASRTRGSSSYEQYF. CDR3 bases: TGTGCCAGCCGGACCCGGGGGTCGAGCTCCTACGAGCAGTACTTC.